These 9 T cell receptor beta chains were sequenced from one sample in a study of identical twins. TCRdb reprocessed the 5' RACE reads with MiXCR, giving one entry per CDR3 protein. The sample records about 220,000 distinct CDR3 sequences, about 7.5% being singletons. These data are also associated with another study on yellow fever vaccine responses in identical twins.

The specimen sequenced was memory (CD45RO+) T cells sorted from blood. Receptors were obtained from a woman between 18 and 30 years old in good health.

This chain uses TRBV5-1 with TRBJ1-1; the D is unclear. This CDR3 spans 14 amino acids. V was shortened by 4 bases and J by 1 base, with 11 bases between the two germline ends. Germline V gene sequence: CDR1 SGHRS, CDR2 YFSETQ. Written as DNA, the CDR3 is TGCGCCAGCAGCATTATGTCGGGGAACACTGAAGCTTTCTTT. This translates into CASSIMSGNTEAFF.

This chain connects TRBV11-2 to TRBJ2-5; 7 bases align to TRBD1. V was clipped by 5 bases and J by 3 bases; unmatched bases: 0. The germline V gene has CDR1 SGHAT and CDR2 FQNNGV. This CDR3 comprises 12 residues. Here the CDR3 DNA reads TGTGCCAGCAGCCAGGGGGAAGAGACCCAGTACTTC. Residues: CASSQGEETQYF.

This clonotype turned up a few times. This sequence joins TRBV24-1 and TRBJ2-5; 12 bases fit TRBD1. This CDR3 contains 16 residues. J was trimmed by 5 bases and V by 3 bases; bases with no gene match: 6. CDR1 and CDR2 from the germline V gene are KGHDR and SFDVKD. CDR3 in amino acids: CATSDPGTGGRETQYF. The CDR3 DNA reads as TGTGCCACCAGTGATCCCGGGACAGGGGGCCGGGAGACCCAGTACTTC.

This clonotype has a count of ten or more. The J gene is TRBJ2-7, the V gene TRBV29-1; unclear D gene. Germline V gives CDR1 SQVTM, CDR2 ANQGSEA. There are 15 residues in the CDR3. With 6 bases removed from V and 2 bases from J, the gap between germline ends came to 20 bases. CDR3 sequence (DNA): TGCAGCGTGATCCCGGTGGAATCTCCCCCCTACGAGCAGTACTTC. Translated: CSVIPVESPPYEQYF.

The chain has TRBV9 and TRBJ1-2; TRBD1 agrees at 7 bases. The CDR3 runs 16 residues. The germline V gene encodes CDR1 SGDLS and CDR2 YYNGEE. V shed 0 bases and J 2 bases; nucleotides not matched to a gene: 7. For the CDR3, the DNA is TGTGCCAGCAGCGTAGGGAGTCAACAGGGGAACTATGGCTACACCTTC. It specifies CASSVGSQQGNYGYTF.

The V and J genes are TRBV10-2 and TRBJ2-1; TRBD2 aligns across 7 bases. Germline trimming cut 8 bases from V and 4 bases from J; bases unmatched to any gene: 8. This CDR3 comprises 14 residues. The germline CDR1 and CDR2 sequences are WSHSY and SAAADI. CDR3: CASAGTSAYNEQFF. The DNA for the CDR3 is TGCGCCAGCGCGGGCACTAGCGCATACAATGAGCAGTTCTTC.

This clonotype was detected a few times. This sequence joins TRBV20-1 and TRBJ2-3; D is uncertain. CDR1 and CDR2 (germline): DFQATT, SNEGSKA (reference sequence). This CDR3 comprises 14 residues. Trimming took off 1 base at V and 0 bases at J, with 8 bases between the two ends. CDR3 loop: CSARVRTSTDTQYF. The CDR3 region has the DNA TGCAGTGCTAGAGTAAGAACTAGCACAGATACGCAGTATTTT.

This clonotype appeared a few times. The J gene is TRBJ2-3, the V gene TRBV10-1; D perhaps matches TRBD1 (6 bases). Between the trimmed V and J ends, which lost 6 bases and 2 bases, there was a span of 15 bases. The CDR3 spans 15 residues. Germline values: CDR1 WNHNN, CDR2 SYGVQD (reference sequence). CDR3: CASRKGTKNTDTQYF. The CDR3 DNA follows: TGCGCCAGCAGGAAGGGGACAAAGAACACAGATACGCAGTATTTT.

This clonotype has a count of ten or more. The chain has TRBV29-1 and TRBJ2-5; D is perhaps TRBD2 (5 bases). The CDR3 runs to 14 residues. Trimming left V 4 bases short and J 1 base short, with 13 bases between. Germline CDR1 reads SQVTM; CDR2 reads ANQGSEA. The CDR3 coding sequence is TGCAGCGTTGTTAGCGCAACCACCCAAGAGACCCAGTACTTC. Amino acid sequence: CSVVSATTQETQYF. Complete variable domain (other parts from reference TRBV29-1 and TRBJ2-5): SAVISQKPSRDICQRGTSLTIQCQVDSQVTMMFWYRQQPGQSLTLIATANQGSEATYESGFVIDKFPISRPNLTFSTLTVSNMSPEDSSIYLCSVVSATTQETQYFGPGTRLLVL.